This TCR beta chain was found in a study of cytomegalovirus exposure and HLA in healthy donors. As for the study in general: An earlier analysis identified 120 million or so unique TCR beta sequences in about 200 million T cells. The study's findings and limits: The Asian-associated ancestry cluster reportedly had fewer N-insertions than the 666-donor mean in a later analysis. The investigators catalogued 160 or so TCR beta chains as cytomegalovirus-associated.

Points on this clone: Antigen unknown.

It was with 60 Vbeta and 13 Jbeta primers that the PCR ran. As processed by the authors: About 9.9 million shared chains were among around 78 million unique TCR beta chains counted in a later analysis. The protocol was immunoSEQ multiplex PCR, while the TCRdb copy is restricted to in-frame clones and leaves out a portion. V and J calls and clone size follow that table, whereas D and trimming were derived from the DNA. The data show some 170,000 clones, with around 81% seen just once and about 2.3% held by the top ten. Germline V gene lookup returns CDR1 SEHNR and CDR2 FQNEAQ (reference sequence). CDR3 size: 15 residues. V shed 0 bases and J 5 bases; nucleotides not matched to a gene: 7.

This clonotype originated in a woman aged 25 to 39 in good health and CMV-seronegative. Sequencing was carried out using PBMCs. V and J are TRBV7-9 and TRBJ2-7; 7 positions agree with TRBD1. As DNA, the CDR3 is TGTGCCAGCAGCTTAGCGGGTAACAGGGGCAACGAGCAGTACTTC. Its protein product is CASSLAGNRGNEQYF.